Listed here are 23 T cell receptor beta chains from one sample, sequenced in a study of monozygotic twins with inflammatory bowel disease. TCRdb reworked the 5' RACE reads into one entry per CDR3 protein, no DNA. The sample includes a few hundred thousand distinct CDR3 sequences. Sequenced sample: blood. The receptor source for this set is a human donor with ulcerative colitis or Crohn's disease, or a healthy co-twin of an affected twin (not recorded which).

The chain recombines TRBV3-1 with TRBJ2-5; TCRdb lists TRBD1, though no DNA is available to test this call. There are 13 residues in the CDR3. Germline V gene lookup returns CDR1 LGHDT and CDR2 YNNKEL (reference sequence). The CDR3 reads CASSATVRETQYF.

The V call is TRBV27, the J call TRBJ2-7; the TRBD1 assignment by TCRdb is unverifiable without DNA. Germline CDR1 and CDR2: MNHEY and SMNVEV (reference sequence). This CDR3 spans 17 amino acids. CDR3 in amino acids: CASRRDRELRGSYEQYF.

The chain's CDR3 is CASSYPGDRAYEQYF. This sequence joins TRBV6-2 or TRBV6-3 and TRBJ2-7; TCRdb lists TRBD1, though no DNA is available to test this call. The germline V gene has CDR1 MNHEY and CDR2 SVGEGT. This CDR3 region has 15 residues.

The chain combines TRBV5-1 with TRBJ2-1; TCRdb's D call, TRBD2, is unchecked because there is no DNA. CDR1 and CDR2 from the germline V gene are SGHRS and YFSETQ. The CDR3 runs to 17 residues. CDR3 loop: CASSLGRGGSSDNEQFF. The full variable domain, with the rest looked up from reference TRBV5-1 and TRBJ2-1, is KAGVTQTPRYLIKTRGQQVTLSCSPISGHRSVSWYQQTPGQGLQFLFEYFSETQRNKGNFPGRFSGRQFSNSRSEMNVSTLELGDSALYLCASSLGRGGSSDNEQFFGPGTRLTVL.

The V gene is TRBV11-2, the J gene TRBJ2-3. CDR1 is SGHAT, CDR2 FQNNGV, per germline. This CDR3 spans 15 amino acids. Here the CDR3 reads CASSFYGRSTDTQYF.

V usage is TRBV12-3 or TRBV12-4 and J usage is TRBJ1-2. The CDR3 covers 15 residues. The CDR3 is CASKPIGSRNYGYTF.

CDR3 protein: CASKEVSSTDTQYF. The chain joins TRBV12-3 or TRBV12-4 to TRBJ2-3. The CDR3 consists of 14 residues.

V and J are TRBV7-2 and TRBJ1-1. Germline loops: CDR1 SGHTA, CDR2 FQGNSA. The length of the CDR3 is 13 residues. The chain's CDR3 is CASSFVQDTEAFF.

The chain employs TRBV29-1 and TRBJ1-1; TCRdb picks TRBD1, but there is no DNA to check that call. This CDR3 is built from 12 residues. Germline loops: CDR1 SQVTM, CDR2 ANQGSEA. CDR3 sequence reads: CSVTGGITEAFF.

This chain joins TRBV2 and TRBJ2-6; the TCRdb call, TRBD1, lacks DNA for checking. Germline CDR1 and CDR2: SNHLY and FYNNEI. CDR3 length equals 16 residues. The CDR3 sequence: CASIPTGGSGANVLTF.

The chain uses TRBV7-3 and TRBJ2-3; TCRdb calls TRBD2, which cannot be checked without DNA. From germline, CDR1 is SGHTA and CDR2 FQGTGA. The CDR3 has 13 amino acids. CDR3 sequence: CASSSSRGDTQYF.

The chain couples TRBV20-1 to TRBJ1-5. The CDR3 contains 18 residues. Germline V gene lookup returns CDR1 DFQATT and CDR2 SNEGSKA (reference sequence). The chain's CDR3 is CSARVRWWQGFSNQPQHF.

V gene TRBV5-1 combines with J gene TRBJ2-1; the D call of TRBD1 rests on TCRdb alone, since no DNA is present to check it. Germline lookup yields CDR1 SGHRS and CDR2 YFSETQ. CDR3 length equals 15 residues. CDR3 region: CASSVRQVDYNEQFF.

The chain joins TRBV6-2 or TRBV6-3 to TRBJ1-2; the D gene TCRdb calls, TRBD1, cannot be checked with no DNA. CDR3 length: 16 amino acids. Looked up from germline, CDR1 is MNHEY and CDR2 is SVGEGT. The CDR3 region is CASSRHRGQGDYGYTF.

V and J are TRBV5-1 and TRBJ2-7; TCRdb outputs TRBD1, but without DNA this stays unchecked. Germline V gives CDR1 SGHRS, CDR2 YFSETQ. This CDR3 is built from 13 residues. CDR3 loop: CASSGGQSHEQYF.

The CDR3 reads CASSQDTGGWDTQYF. The chain carries TRBV4-3 and TRBJ2-3; TCRdb's assignment of TRBD1 cannot be checked, as there is no DNA. The CDR3 runs 15 residues. Germline V lookup: CDR1 LGHNA, CDR2 YSLEER.

The V call is TRBV7-2, the J call TRBJ1-6; TCRdb's assignment of TRBD1 cannot be checked, as there is no DNA. Germline V lookup: CDR1 SGHTA, CDR2 FQGNSA. CDR3 length: 16 amino acids. The CDR3 here is CASSPTYGTGVSPLHF.

This chain links TRBV7-9 with TRBJ2-1; TCRdb's D call of TRBD2 is untestable without DNA. CDR3 length: 13 amino acids. Germline V gene lookup returns CDR1 SEHNR and CDR2 FQNEAQ (reference sequence). The CDR3 region is CASSTQGRAEQFF.

The chain combines TRBV28 with TRBJ2-3; no DNA is available, so the TRBD1 call from TCRdb remains unchecked. The CDR3 extends over 18 amino acids. Germline CDR1 reads MDHEN; CDR2 reads SYDVKM. CDR3 protein: CASSLGTVSVRATDTQYF.

This sequence joins TRBV7-9 and TRBJ1-1; TCRdb selects TRBD1, and the lack of DNA leaves this call unchecked. Germline V gene data show CDR1 as SEHNR and CDR2 as FQNEAQ (reference sequence). The CDR3 loop spans 15 amino acids. The chain's CDR3 is CASSALGQQNTEAFF.

The rearrangement links TRBV2 to TRBJ2-1; TCRdb designates TRBD1, a call that cannot be tested without DNA. Germline CDR1 SNHLY, CDR2 FYNNEI. The CDR3 loop spans 14 amino acids. CDR3 sequence: CASQGSGTRNEQFF.

The chain has TRBV11-2 and TRBJ2-2; TCRdb's D call, TRBD2, is unchecked because there is no DNA. The CDR3 is 15 residues long. Germline assignment: CDR1 SGHAT and CDR2 FQNNGV. CDR3 amino acids: CASSSGGMNTGELFF.

This sequence joins TRBV12-3 or TRBV12-4 and TRBJ2-7; TCRdb outputs TRBD1, but without DNA this stays unchecked. The CDR3 sequence is 16 residues long. This CDR3 is CASSLSGTGVDYEQYF.